A selection of T cell receptor beta chains follows, all from one sample in a study of T cells in Graves' hyperthyroidism and ophthalmopathy. Using its own MiXCR run on the multiplex PCR reads, TCRdb lists one record per CDR3 protein. The data hold 300,000 to 450,000 distinct CDR3 sequences, with less than 20% observed a single time. The source material was blood. The receptor source for this set is a woman aged 18 to 35 with Graves' hyperthyroidism that later progressed to Graves' ophthalmopathy. The CDR3 runs from the conserved cysteine through the conserved F or W. The D gene is left open where the match is weak. Not every row has a clone size; where given, it reads once, few, many or a size class.

TRBJ1-1,-,TRBV28,many,CATIPGTEAFF,TGTGCAACCATACCGGGCACTGAAGCTTTCTTT
TRBJ2-1,TRBD1,TRBV28,-,CASSTGQSNEQFF,TGTGCCAGCAGTACGGGACAGAGCAATGAGCAGTTCTTC
TRBJ1-2,-,TRBV15,-,CATSRDRGTGAYGYTF,TGTGCCACCAGCAGAGATCGCGGGACTGGGGCCTATGGCTACACCTTC
TRBJ2-7,TRBD2,TRBV28,many,CASRAGVYGEQYF,TGTGCCAGCCGAGCGGGAGTTTATGGCGAGCAGTACTTC
TRBJ2-1,TRBD2,TRBV20-1,-,CSASIGLAGGTYEQFF,TGCAGTGCTAGTATCGGGCTAGCGGGAGGGACCTACGAGCAGTTCTTC
TRBJ1-3,-,TRBV20-1,-,CSARDGRAPSGNTIYF,TGCAGTGCTAGAGATGGGCGGGCTCCCTCTGGAAACACCATATATTTT
TRBJ1-2,-,TRBV27,many,CASSLQPGTIGYTF,TGTGCCAGCAGTTTACAGCCCGGGACGATTGGCTACACCTTC
TRBJ2-1,TRBD2,TRBV7-9,many,CASPPTSGRHEQFF,TGTGCCAGCCCACCGACTAGCGGGAGGCATGAGCAGTTCTTC
TRBJ2-7,-,TRBV13,many,CASSLGGRHIYEQYF,TGTGCCAGCAGCTTAGGAGGGCGCCACATTTACGAGCAGTACTTC
TRBJ2-2,TRBD2,TRBV12-3/TRBV12-4,few,CASRLKRSSGNTGELFF,TGTGCCAGCAGGTTGAAACGTTCTAGCGGGAACACCGGGGAGCTGTTTTTT
TRBJ2-7,-,TRBV27,-,CASGGASNEQYF,TGTGCCAGCGGTGGGGCTAGTAACGAGCAGTACTTC
TRBJ2-7,-,TRBV5-1,many,CASSLDRTSLYEQYF,TGCGCCAGCAGCTTGGACCGAACTAGCCTCTACGAGCAGTACTTC
TRBJ2-7,-,TRBV6-2/TRBV6-3,many,CASSLSAGPYEQYF,TGTGCCAGCAGCCTATCGGCAGGCCCCTACGAGCAGTACTTC
TRBJ1-2,TRBD1,TRBV14,many,CASSGTGGYGYTF,TGTGCCAGCAGCGGGACAGGGGGCTATGGCTACACCTTC
TRBJ2-7,TRBD2,TRBV20-1,many,CSARGGVRTYEQYF,TGCAGTGCTCGGGGGGGGGTTCGGACCTACGAGCAGTACTTC
TRBJ2-1,TRBD1,TRBV5-6,many,CASSLDRVSYNEQFF,TGTGCCAGCAGCCTTGACAGGGTCTCCTACAATGAGCAGTTCTTC
TRBJ2-1,TRBD2,TRBV7-2,many,CASSLWWTSGKEALDEQFF,TGTGCCAGCAGCTTATGGTGGACTAGCGGGAAAGAGGCTCTCGATGAGCAGTTCTTC
TRBJ2-3,TRBD2,TRBV6-2/TRBV6-3,few,CASSSGRATDTQYF,TGTGCCAGCAGTAGCGGGAGGGCCACAGATACGCAGTATTTT
TRBJ1-2,-,TRBV15,many,CATSRDLVTAYGYTF,TGTGCCACCAGCAGAGATCTAGTGACAGCTTATGGCTACACCTTC
TRBJ2-3,-,TRBV11-3,-,CASSLGGSDTDTQYF,TGTGCCAGCAGCTTAGGAGGGAGTGATACAGATACGCAGTATTTT
TRBJ2-5,TRBD1,TRBV15,many,CATSRAGTEQETQYF,TGTGCCACCAGCAGAGCCGGGACAGAGCAAGAGACCCAGTACTTC
TRBJ2-3,TRBD2,TRBV28,many,CATLPPASGSTDTQYF,TGTGCCACCCTCCCCCCAGCTAGCGGTAGCACAGATACGCAGTATTTT
TRBJ1-2,-,TRBV3-1,many,CASSQGPQVGVYGYTF,TGTGCCAGCAGCCAAGGACCCCAGGTCGGGGTTTATGGCTACACCTTC
TRBJ1-6,-,TRBV6-2/TRBV6-3,-,CASSKRGQVRDSPLHF,TGTGCCAGCAGTAAGAGGGGCCAGGTTCGGGACTCACCCCTCCACTTT
TRBJ2-6,-,TRBV10-3,-,CAISESNREPVGANVLTF,TGTGCCATCAGTGAGTCTAACAGGGAGCCAGTCGGGGCCAACGTCCTGACTTTC
TRBJ1-5,-,TRBV6-5,many,CASSYKVTGPQHF,TGTGCCAGCAGTTACAAGGTTACCGGGCCCCAGCATTTT
TRBJ2-7,TRBD2,TRBV6-1,many,CASRVSGASSYEQYF,TGTGCCAGCAGGGTAAGCGGGGCCTCCTCCTACGAGCAGTACTTC
TRBJ2-7,-,TRBV7-9,many,CASSSGRDVFYEQYF,TGTGCCAGCAGCTCCGGGCGGGATGTCTTCTACGAGCAGTACTTC
TRBJ1-4,-,TRBV11-2,many,CASSSTPGGVNEKLFF,TGTGCCAGCAGCTCCACCCCGGGAGGGGTTAATGAAAAACTGTTTTTT
TRBJ2-2,TRBD2,TRBV28,many,CASSLLLAGIYTGELFF,TGTGCCAGCAGTTTACTGCTAGCGGGAATATACACCGGGGAGCTGTTTTTT
TRBJ2-1,-,TRBV6-5,few,CASSYSTGSSWGSSNLNNEQFF,TGTGCCAGCAGTTACTCCACCGGGTCAAGCTGGGGGAGCAGCAATTTAAACAATGAGCAGTTCTTC
TRBJ2-1,-,TRBV24-1,many,CATSDSGSWNEQFF,TGTGCCACCAGTGACTCAGGGAGTTGGAATGAGCAGTTCTTC
TRBJ2-1,-,TRBV19,-,CASSRLGGYNEQFF,TGTGCCAGTAGTCGCCTAGGAGGCTACAATGAGCAGTTCTTC
TRBJ2-5,TRBD2,TRBV7-9,few,CASSSLLRLAGGGQETQYF,TGTGCCAGCAGCTCCCTTTTACGCCTAGCGGGAGGGGGACAAGAGACCCAGTACTTC
TRBJ2-7,TRBD2,TRBV7-8,-,CASSKLASSYEQYF,TGTGCCAGTTCGAAACTAGCGTCCTCCTACGAGCAGTACTTC
TRBJ2-7,-,TRBV20-1,many,CSARAVASYEQYF,TGCAGTGCTAGAGCTGTGGCCTCCTACGAGCAGTACTTC
TRBJ1-5,-,TRBV24-1,-,CATSESGVADNQPQHF,TGTGCCACCAGTGAAAGCGGGGTTGCGGACAATCAGCCCCAGCATTTT
TRBJ1-5,TRBD1,TRBV28,many,CASSLGTGNQPQHF,TGTGCCAGCAGTTTGGGGACAGGCAATCAGCCCCAGCATTTT
TRBJ1-1,TRBD1,TRBV20-1,many,CSAMDRGMNTEAFF,TGCAGTGCAATGGACAGGGGAATGAACACTGAAGCTTTCTTT
TRBJ2-1,TRBD2,TRBV5-4,-,CASTRGASGRSSSYNEQFF,TGTGCCAGCACCCGGGGGGCTAGCGGGAGGTCTAGCTCCTACAATGAGCAGTTCTTC
TRBJ1-1,-,TRBV20-1,many,CSARDGAEYFTEAFF,TGCAGTGCTAGAGATGGCGCAGAATACTTCACTGAAGCTTTCTTT
TRBJ2-7,TRBD2,TRBV27,many,CASSLSPSGPSYEQYF,TGTGCCAGCAGTTTGAGTCCTAGCGGGCCCTCCTACGAGCAGTACTTC
TRBJ1-5,-,TRBV2,many,CASTRGLNQPQHF,TGTGCCAGCACGAGGGGGTTGAATCAGCCCCAGCATTTT
TRBJ1-1,-,TRBV12-3/TRBV12-4,many,CASSNRGSTEAFF,TGTGCCAGCAGTAACAGAGGAAGCACTGAAGCTTTCTTT
TRBJ2-7,-,TRBV9,few,CASSPEGQIYEQYF,TGTGCCAGCAGCCCAGAGGGGCAGATCTACGAGCAGTACTTC
TRBJ2-7,-,TRBV28,-,CTSNTRHRGGKEYEQYF,TGTACCAGCAATACTCGGCACAGAGGAGGGAAAGAGTACGAGCAGTACTTC